The entry below describes one T cell receptor (beta chain). Mismatch with germline at one junction end may stem from a read error. The data originate from a study of cytomegalovirus exposure and HLA in healthy donors. In the PCR, 60 Vbeta and 13 Jbeta primers were used. The table came from immunoSEQ multiplex PCR; TCRdb's copy has only in-frame clones and leaves some out. Here the sample spans about 160,000 clones, around 80% being singletons. The CDR3 runs to 17 residues. Germline V CDR1 and CDR2: ENHRY, SYGVKD. This receptor was identified in a man in his forties in good health and CMV-seronegative. The V and J genes are TRBV10-3 and TRBJ2-3, with 12 bases lining up with TRBD1. Sequences were obtained from PBMCs. CDR3 sequence reads: CAIRGEPGQGAADTQYF. In DNA form, the CDR3 reads TGTGCCATCAGGGGAGAGCCGGGACAGGGGGCGGCAGATACGCAATATTTT.